The T cell receptor (beta chain) described here comes from a study of OX40 agonist ivuxolimab in advanced cancers. CDR3 size: 15 residues. Trimming left V 2 bases short and J 3 bases short, with 12 bases between. CDR1 SGHDT and CDR2 YYEEEE come from the germline V gene. Study-wide findings and caveats: Low levels of normalized T-cell clonal expansion also appeared in some nonresponders.

Using immunoSEQ multiplex PCR, the repertoire was profiled, and TCRdb retains in-frame clones only, with some absent. The sample yields 89,000 or so clones, approximately 86% seen once. Notes on this clone: Its target is unknown.

The chain has TRBV5-6 and TRBJ1-5, with D possibly being TRBD1 (5 bases). The clonotype originates from an adult with an advanced solid tumor such as melanoma, head and neck, liver or kidney cancer. This specimen was CD4+ or CD8+ T cells sorted from blood, taken in a trial of the OX40 agonist ivuxolimab. CDR3 sequence: CASSFGAGNNQPQHF. The CDR3 region has the DNA TGTGCCAGCAGCTTTGGTGCAGGGAACAATCAGCCCCAGCATTTT.